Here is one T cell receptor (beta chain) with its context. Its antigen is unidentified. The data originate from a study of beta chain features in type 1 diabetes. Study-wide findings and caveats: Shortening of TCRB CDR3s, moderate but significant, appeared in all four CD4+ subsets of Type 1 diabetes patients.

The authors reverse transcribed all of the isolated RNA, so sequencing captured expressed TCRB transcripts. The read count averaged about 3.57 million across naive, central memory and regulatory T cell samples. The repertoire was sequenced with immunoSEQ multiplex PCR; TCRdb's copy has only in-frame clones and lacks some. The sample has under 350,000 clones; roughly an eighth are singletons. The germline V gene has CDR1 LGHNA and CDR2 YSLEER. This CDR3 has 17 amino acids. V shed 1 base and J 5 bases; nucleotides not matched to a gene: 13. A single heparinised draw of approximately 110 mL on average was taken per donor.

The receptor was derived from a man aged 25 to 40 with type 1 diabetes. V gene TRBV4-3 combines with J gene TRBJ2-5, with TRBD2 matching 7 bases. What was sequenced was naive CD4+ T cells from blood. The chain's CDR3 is CASSQAFLGEGRETQYF. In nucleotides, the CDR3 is TGCGCCAGCAGCCAAGCTTTCTTGGGGGAGGGCCGGGAGACCCAGTACTTC.